This T cell receptor (beta chain) was observed in a study of technical replicates of blood from a few donors (dated by TCRdb to 2017 to 2019). The receptor library was made with the immunoSEQ multiplex PCR assay. Entries here come from immuneACCESS through TCRdb and include only in-frame sequences with V and J called. Some clones fail to appear in such tables; in the studies checked, an unresolved V gene covers under half of the shortfall, and the cause of the remainder is unknown. The sample has over 60,000 clones on record, 85% to 95% of them singletons. Approximately 0.27% of the sample is taken by the ten largest. In the case of this clone: Which antigen it targets is not known. No per-base quality is available; no much larger clone lies one base away.

From the cysteine up to the phenylalanine, the CDR3 has a length of 16 residues. Only the CDR3 portion is preserved as DNA: 48 bases, with reading frame beginning at the first base. CDR1 WNHNN and CDR2 SYGVQD were looked up in the germline V gene (reference sequence). V lost 5 bases and J lost 2 bases, and the count of bases not matched to a germline gene is 8. The receptor was derived from a human donor in good health. The V gene is TRBV10-1 and the J gene is TRBJ2-2; 7 central nucleotides agree with TRBD1. Sequenced input: T cells isolated from PBMCs. The sequenced DNA is TGCGCCAGCAGTCCTGCCGGGACAGACAACACCGGGGAGCTGTTTTTT. Its protein product is CASSPAGTDNTGELFF.